The rows below give T cell receptor beta chains drawn from one sample of a study of blood T cells in healthy people across ages. TCRdb reprocessed the 5' RACE reads with MiXCR, giving one entry per CDR3 protein. The sample contains approximately 960,000 distinct CDR3 sequences, 25% to 35% of which appear only once. The same specimen was also included in a second study, on T cells of mothers and their children.

Sequencing was carried out using blood. These receptors were collected from a woman between 35 and 50 years old in good health. The CDR3 runs from the conserved cysteine through the conserved F or W. The D gene is left open where the match is weak. Clone size is given for some rows only: seen once, a few or many times, or a class if the clone is expanded.

size | D | J | V | DNA | CDR3
many | . | TRBJ2-6 | TRBV10-3 | TGTGCCATCAGGGGGTCAGGGGCCCTGAGCTCTGGGGCCAACGTCCTGACTTTC | CAIRGSGALSSGANVLTF
few | . | TRBJ1-2 | TRBV30 | TGTGCCTGGGGGGGACTAGGGGGAAACTATGGCTACACCTTC | CAWGGLGGNYGYTF
. | TRBD2 | TRBJ2-5 | TRBV7-9 | TGTGCCAGCAGCTTGGTTCCGGGGGACTATCAAGAGACCCAGTACTTC | CASSLVPGDYQETQYF
few | . | TRBJ2-5 | TRBV12-3/TRBV12-4 | TGTGCCTGCAGTTTATACGGAGGGATCCAAGAGACCCAGTACTTC | CACSLYGGIQETQYF
. | TRBD2 | TRBJ2-3 | TRBV12-3/TRBV12-4 | TGTGCCAGCAGTTCCCCTAGCGGGGGTCCTCGCACAGATACGCAGTATTTT | CASSSPSGGPRTDTQYF
many | TRBD1 | TRBJ2-7 | TRBV27 | TGTGCCAGCAGGGACAGGGCCCAAAAACGCGAGCAGTACTTC | CASRDRAQKREQYF
few | TRBD1 | TRBJ1-5 | TRBV13 | TGTGCCAGCAGCTTGGGCCCGCGGACAGGGGGCAATCAGCCCCAGCATTTT | CASSLGPRTGGNQPQHF
many | TRBD1 | TRBJ2-7 | TRBV29-1 | TGCAGCGTGCCCGCAGGGGGTTTTGAGTACTTC | CSVPAGGFEYF
few | TRBD2 | TRBJ2-1 | TRBV7-9 | TGTGCCAGCAGCTTACATAGCGGGGGAGCCAATGAGCAGTTCTTC | CASSLHSGGANEQFF
. | . | TRBJ2-5 | TRBV25-1 | TGTGCCAGCAGTGAGGCAGGCGTGGAGACCCAGTACTTC | CASSEAGVETQYF
few | . | TRBJ1-1 | TRBV27 | TGTGCCAGCAGTCCCTGGACGAGAACTAACACTGAAGCTTTCTTT | CASSPWTRTNTEAFF
many | TRBD2 | TRBJ2-7 | TRBV20-1 | TGCAGTGCTAGACACGGGACTAGCGGGGTCCGTGGCGAGCAGTACTTC | CSARHGTSGVRGEQYF
. | . | TRBJ2-3 | TRBV18 | TGTGCCAGCTCACCAGGGACACCCACGGGCACAGATACGCAGTATTTT | CASSPGTPTGTDTQYF
. | . | TRBJ2-1 | TRBV5-1 | TGCGCCAGCAGCTTGAATTCCCCAACAGGGATAGGGTACAATGAGCAGTTCTTC | CASSLNSPTGIGYNEQFF
. | . | TRBJ2-1 | TRBV21-1 | TGTGCCAGCACCTCGGGGCAGGGGGCAAGTCGGCATGAGCAGTTCTTC | CASTSGQGASRHEQFF
few | TRBD2 | TRBJ2-1 | TRBV29-1 | TGCAGCGTTGAAGATCGGGGAGGGTCCGATGAGCAGTTCTTC | CSVEDRGGSDEQFF
many | TRBD1 | TRBJ2-1 | TRBV4-1 | TGCGCCAGCAGCCAAGAGGACTGGGCGAGGGACAGATACAATGAGCAGTTCTTC | CASSQEDWARDRYNEQFF
. | . | TRBJ2-7 | TRBV11-2 | . | CASSFYICSARVYLDREGEQYF
few | . | TRBJ2-3 | TRBV14 | TGTGCCAGCAGCCCTAGCGCTCGTACGCAGTATTTT | CASSPSARTQYF
. | TRBD1 | TRBJ1-2 | TRBV20-1 | TGCAGTGCTGTTTCGACAGGGAACTATGGCTACACCTTC | CSAVSTGNYGYTF
. | . | TRBJ1-1 | TRBV29-1 | TGCAGCGTTCAAAGACAGCAAGGCACTGAAGCTTTCTTT | CSVQRQQGTEAFF
many | . | TRBJ2-4 | TRBV5-1 | TGCGCCAGCAGCTTGGATGACGAGATGAAGCGGGCCAAAAACATTCAGTACTTC | CASSLDDEMKRAKNIQYF
. | TRBD1 | TRBJ1-5 | TRBV2 | TGTGCCAGCAGTGACGGACAGGGCGGGAATCAGCCCCAGCATTTT | CASSDGQGGNQPQHF
. | . | TRBJ2-3 | TRBV7-9 | TGTGCCAGCAGCTCAACCCCGACTCCCTCCACAGATACGCAGTATTTT | CASSSTPTPSTDTQYF
. | . | TRBJ1-1 | TRBV12-3/TRBV12-4 | TGTGCCACCAGTCACGGAGAGGGGAGGGAGGCGGAAGCTTTCTTT | CATSHGEGREAEAFF
. | TRBD1 | TRBJ1-5 | TRBV7-9 | TGTGCCAGCAGCCTGAACTCCGGGACAGGGGATCAGCCCCAGCATTTT | CASSLNSGTGDQPQHF
. | TRBD1 | TRBJ2-1 | TRBV29-1 | TGCAGCGCGCACCGGGACAGGGAGCAGTTCTTC | CSAHRDREQFF